This entry concerns a single T cell receptor beta chain. At one boundary the junction diverges from the germline segment, which might be a read error. CDR1 and CDR2 from the germline V gene are MNHNY and SVGAGI (reference sequence). This CDR3 spans 12 amino acids. The record originates from a study of blood T cell repertoires in COVID-19. Sequencing was performed with immunoSEQ multiplex PCR; in TCRdb, only in-frame clones are kept and a portion is missing. The sample includes 200,000 to 250,000 clones, approximately 89% seen only once; the top ten take approximately 3.5%. The chain employs TRBV6-6 and TRBJ2-1; 11 bases fit TRBD2. The receptor's source is a woman aged 30 to 39 who had been exposed to COVID-19. Sequences were obtained from PBMCs or T cells enriched from blood (not recorded which). CDR3 sequence reads: CVAGGPYNEQFF. Written as DNA, the CDR3 is TGCGTAGCGGGAGGGCCTTACAATGAGCAGTTCTTC.